This T cell receptor beta chain was recovered during a study of T cell clonality in common variable immunodeficiency. Whole-study results and caveats: Shared TCRbeta clones were fewer between CVID subjects than controls. Fewer deletions and N-nucleotide insertions were reportedly seen in common variable immunodeficiency TCR beta sequences.

The germline V gene encodes CDR1 SGHRS and CDR2 YFSETQ. V lost 0 bases and J lost 5, with 8 bases in between. This CDR3 has 14 residues. Here immunoSEQ multiplex PCR was the method, and the copy in TCRdb shows in-frame clones only, minus some. This sample has under 20,000 clones, each found more than once. As concerns this clone: Its specificity is unknown. The read comes to an end 3 residues before the CDR3 does, leaving the germline J gene to fill in the end.

The specimen sequenced was peripheral blood mononuclear cells. The chain couples TRBV5-1 to TRBJ1-4, with a possible D match to TRBD1 (6 bases). This receptor was identified in a human donor with common variable immunodeficiency. CDR3 bases read: TGCGCCAGCAGCTTGGGCGACAGGAATGAAAAA. This gives the protein CASSLGDRNEK. The complete CDR3 sequence is CASSLGDRNEKLFF.